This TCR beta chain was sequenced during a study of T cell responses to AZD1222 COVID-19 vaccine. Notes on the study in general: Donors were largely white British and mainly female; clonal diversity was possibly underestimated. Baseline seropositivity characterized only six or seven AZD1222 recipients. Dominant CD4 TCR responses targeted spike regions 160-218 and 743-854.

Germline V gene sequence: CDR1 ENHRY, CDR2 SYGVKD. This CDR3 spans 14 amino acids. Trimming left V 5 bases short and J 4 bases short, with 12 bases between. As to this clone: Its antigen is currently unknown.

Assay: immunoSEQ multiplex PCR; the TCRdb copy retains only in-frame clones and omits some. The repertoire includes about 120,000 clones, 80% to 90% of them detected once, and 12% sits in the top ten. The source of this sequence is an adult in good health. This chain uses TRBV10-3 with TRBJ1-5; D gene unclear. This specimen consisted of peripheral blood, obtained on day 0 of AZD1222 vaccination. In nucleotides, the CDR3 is TGTGCCATCAGTCCCTCCCAGGCTAATCAGCCCCAGCATTTT. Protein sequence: CAISPSQANQPQHF.